This section outlines one TCR beta chain sequence together with its context. Its recognized antigen is unknown. The sample holds no much larger clone one base away, and base qualities are not on file. The data stem from a study of OX40 agonist ivuxolimab in advanced cancers. About the study as a whole: Ivuxolimab was an agonistic, fully human IgG2 monoclonal antibody directed against OX40 (CD134), a costimulatory receptor. Prior anti-PD-1, anti-PD-L1 or anti-CTLA-4 therapy was permitted, and 40% to 50% of dose-escalation patients had received checkpoint inhibitors. The point of sequencing TCRbeta in the periphery was to test whether ivuxolimab changed TCR sequence diversity and drove clonal T-cell expansion. Of the 50 to 55 dose-escalation patients, hepatocellular carcinoma was present in roughly 19, melanoma in around 15, renal cell carcinoma in 9 and head and neck cancer in 9. The paper reports the monotherapy dose-escalation portion (N of about 47 patients) of the phase I ivuxolimab trial. Partial responses occurred in three dose-escalation patients, of whom one had hepatocellular carcinoma and two had cutaneous melanoma. In the dose-escalation cohort, over 65% of patients were male, and the mean age was approximately 60 years, with a range of about 23 to 85. Intravenous ivuxolimab was administered to patients every 2 weeks at six dose levels: 0.01, 0.1, 0.3, 1.5, 3 and 10 mg/kg.

Patients with a history of autoimmune disease or receiving systemic immunosuppression were excluded from the trial. In every dose cohort, peripheral blood was drawn for TCR sequencing at baseline, cycle 4 day 1, and cycle 7 day 1. The samples were drawn from a first-in-human, open-label, multicenter phase I dose-escalation trial of ivuxolimab. The trial enrolled adults with locally advanced or metastatic head and neck squamous cell, hepatocellular, melanoma or renal cell carcinoma. Before TCR sequencing, CD4+ T cells and CD8+ T cells were sorted from peripheral blood as separate populations. CDR1 and CDR2 are drawn from the germline V gene: MNHNS, SASEGT. From cysteine to phenylalanine, the CDR3 is 14 amino acids long. Kept here is only the CDR3 DNA, which spans 42 bases and is read in frame from base 1. V ends up 10 bases short and J 9 bases short, with an unmatched junction base count of 9. To sequence the TCRbeta CDR3 region, genomic DNA was isolated from the sorted cells. The immunoSEQ Assay was used for sequencing of TCRbeta CDR3 regions. The table comes from immuneACCESS by way of TCRdb, which keeps in-frame sequences with V and J called. Part of the clones is missing from these tables; in studies checked, under half for an unresolved V gene and the rest for unknown reasons. Counted in this sample were fewer than 65,000 clones; about 90% of them appeared once. In total, the top ten clones hold 3.5% to 5% of the sample.

Beyond this particular receptor, the publication reports: At doses from 0.1 to 3.0 mg/kg, clonal expansion was seen in both CD4+ and CD8+ blood T cells between baseline and week 6. Antigen specificity was not determined for the clonally expanded peripheral T cells. Low levels of normalized T-cell clonal expansion were also shown by some nonresponding patients. Partial responders in the 0.1-3.0 mg/kg groups had among the lowest normalized peripheral clonal expansion, especially among CD8+ T cells. After ivuxolimab, more expanded clones were found on average in CD8+ T cells than in CD4+ T cells.

The sequence was obtained from an adult with an advanced solid tumor such as melanoma, head and neck, liver or kidney cancer. The sequence joins TRBV6-1 to TRBJ2-1; the junction holds 13 bases that match TRBD2. Sample: CD4+ or CD8+ T cells sorted from blood, taken in a trial of the OX40 agonist ivuxolimab. Here is the DNA: TGTGCCACCTGGACTAGCGGGAGTTCGGGTGAGCAGTTCTTC. Its translation reads: CATWTSGSSGEQFF.